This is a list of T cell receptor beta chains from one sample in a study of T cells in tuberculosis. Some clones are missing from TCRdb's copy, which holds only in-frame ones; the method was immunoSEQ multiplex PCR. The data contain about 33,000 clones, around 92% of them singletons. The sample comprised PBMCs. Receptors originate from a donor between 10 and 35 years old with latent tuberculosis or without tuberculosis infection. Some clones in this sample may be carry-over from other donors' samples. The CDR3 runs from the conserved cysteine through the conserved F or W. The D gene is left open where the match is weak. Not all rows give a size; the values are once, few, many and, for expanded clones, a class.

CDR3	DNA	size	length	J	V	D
CASSLSSSYEQYF	TGCGCCAGCAGCTTGTCCAGCTCCTACGAGCAGTACTTC	NA	13	TRBJ2-7	TRBV5-1	NA
CASSFTGANYGYTF	TGTGCCAGCAGCTTTACAGGGGCAAACTATGGCTACACCTTC	NA	14	TRBJ1-2	TRBV7-8	TRBD1
CAISGTGQKGYEQYF	TGTGCCATCAGTGGAACGGGACAAAAAGGCTACGAGCAGTACTTC	NA	15	TRBJ2-7	TRBV10-3	NA
CASSVRSTGYIHEQYF	TGTGCCAGCAGCGTAAGGTCGACAGGGTACATCCACGAGCAGTACTTC	NA	16	TRBJ2-7	TRBV9	TRBD1
CATSDDRGSALTQETQYF	TGTGCCACCTCGGACGACAGGGGGAGTGCCCTAACCCAAGAGACCCAGTACTTC	NA	18	TRBJ2-5	TRBV10-3	TRBD1
CASTASNVGNSPLHF	TGTGCCAGCACGGCTAGCAACGTGGGTAATTCACCCCTCCACTTT	NA	15	TRBJ1-6	TRBV9	NA
CASSYAGGMNTEAFF	TGTGCCAGCAGTTACGCCGGGGGGATGAACACTGAAGCTTTCTTT	NA	15	TRBJ1-1	TRBV6-6	NA
CASSAGSFYEQYF	TGTGCCAGCAGCGCGGGATCGTTCTACGAGCAGTACTTC	NA	13	TRBJ2-7	TRBV9	NA
CASSLVQGRNGYTF	TGTGCCAGCAGCTTAGTCCAGGGAAGAAATGGCTACACCTTC	NA	14	TRBJ1-2	TRBV13	NA
CASRRDRDTGELFF	TGTGCCAGCAGACGGGACAGGGACACCGGGGAGCTGTTTTTT	NA	14	TRBJ2-2	TRBV25-1	TRBD1
CASSGTGGEQYF	TGTGCCAGCAGCGGGACAGGGGGCGAGCAGTACTTC	once	12	TRBJ2-7	TRBV2	TRBD1
CASSYLQGYEQYF	TGCGCCAGCAGCTATTTACAGGGCTACGAGCAGTACTTC	NA	13	TRBJ2-7	TRBV5-1	NA
CASSKGQGTGELFF	TGTGCCAGTAGTAAAGGACAGGGCACCGGGGAGCTGTTTTTT	NA	14	TRBJ2-2	TRBV19	TRBD1
CASSSRGAYEQYF	TGTGCCAGCAGCTCCCGGGGGGCCTACGAGCAGTACTTC	NA	13	TRBJ2-7	TRBV7-6	TRBD2
CASSSRGQPNTGELFF	TGTGCCAGCAGCTCAAGGGGACAGCCGAACACCGGGGAGCTGTTTTTT	NA	16	TRBJ2-2	TRBV7-9	TRBD1
CASSMIGEMQPQHF	TGTGCCAGTAGTATGATTGGGGAGATGCAGCCCCAGCATTTT	NA	14	TRBJ1-5	TRBV19	NA
CASSLQSLSGSYEQYF	TGTGCCAGCAGCTTACAAAGCCTCAGCGGGAGCTACGAGCAGTACTTC	NA	16	TRBJ2-7	TRBV7-9	TRBD2
CASRISGRIWEQYF	TGTGCCAGCAGAATTAGCGGGAGGATTTGGGAGCAGTACTTC	NA	14	TRBJ2-7	TRBV13	TRBD2
CASSHLYRGIEPQHF	TGCGCCAGCAGCCACCTTTACAGGGGAATTGAGCCCCAGCATTTT	few	15	TRBJ1-5	TRBV4-1	TRBD1
CASSTDRGQFSYGYTF	TGTGCCAGCAGCACGGACAGGGGGCAGTTTAGCTATGGCTACACCTTC	NA	16	TRBJ1-2	TRBV2	TRBD1
CASSRGTDSSSYEQYF	TGTGCCAGTAGTAGGGGGACAGACTCTAGCTCCTACGAGCAGTACTTC	NA	16	TRBJ2-7	TRBV19	TRBD1
CAISGTGDGGYTF	TGTGCCATCAGTGGTACAGGGGACGGCGGCTACACCTTC	NA	13	TRBJ1-2	TRBV10-3	TRBD1
CASSPAGIGETQYF	TGTGCCAGCAGTCCAGCCGGAATCGGGGAGACCCAGTACTTC	NA	14	TRBJ2-5	TRBV2	NA
CASSYGTLGLYNEQFF	TGTGCCAGCAGCTATGGGACCCTGGGACTTTACAATGAGCAGTTCTTC	NA	16	TRBJ2-1	TRBV7-8	NA
CATSSGGWYNEQFF	TGTGCCACCAGTTCAGGGGGTTGGTACAATGAGCAGTTCTTC	NA	14	TRBJ2-1	TRBV28	TRBD1
CASSFPGGQGGQPQHF	TGTGCCAGCAGTTTTCCGGGGGGACAGGGTGGTCAGCCCCAGCATTTT	NA	16	TRBJ1-5	TRBV28	TRBD1